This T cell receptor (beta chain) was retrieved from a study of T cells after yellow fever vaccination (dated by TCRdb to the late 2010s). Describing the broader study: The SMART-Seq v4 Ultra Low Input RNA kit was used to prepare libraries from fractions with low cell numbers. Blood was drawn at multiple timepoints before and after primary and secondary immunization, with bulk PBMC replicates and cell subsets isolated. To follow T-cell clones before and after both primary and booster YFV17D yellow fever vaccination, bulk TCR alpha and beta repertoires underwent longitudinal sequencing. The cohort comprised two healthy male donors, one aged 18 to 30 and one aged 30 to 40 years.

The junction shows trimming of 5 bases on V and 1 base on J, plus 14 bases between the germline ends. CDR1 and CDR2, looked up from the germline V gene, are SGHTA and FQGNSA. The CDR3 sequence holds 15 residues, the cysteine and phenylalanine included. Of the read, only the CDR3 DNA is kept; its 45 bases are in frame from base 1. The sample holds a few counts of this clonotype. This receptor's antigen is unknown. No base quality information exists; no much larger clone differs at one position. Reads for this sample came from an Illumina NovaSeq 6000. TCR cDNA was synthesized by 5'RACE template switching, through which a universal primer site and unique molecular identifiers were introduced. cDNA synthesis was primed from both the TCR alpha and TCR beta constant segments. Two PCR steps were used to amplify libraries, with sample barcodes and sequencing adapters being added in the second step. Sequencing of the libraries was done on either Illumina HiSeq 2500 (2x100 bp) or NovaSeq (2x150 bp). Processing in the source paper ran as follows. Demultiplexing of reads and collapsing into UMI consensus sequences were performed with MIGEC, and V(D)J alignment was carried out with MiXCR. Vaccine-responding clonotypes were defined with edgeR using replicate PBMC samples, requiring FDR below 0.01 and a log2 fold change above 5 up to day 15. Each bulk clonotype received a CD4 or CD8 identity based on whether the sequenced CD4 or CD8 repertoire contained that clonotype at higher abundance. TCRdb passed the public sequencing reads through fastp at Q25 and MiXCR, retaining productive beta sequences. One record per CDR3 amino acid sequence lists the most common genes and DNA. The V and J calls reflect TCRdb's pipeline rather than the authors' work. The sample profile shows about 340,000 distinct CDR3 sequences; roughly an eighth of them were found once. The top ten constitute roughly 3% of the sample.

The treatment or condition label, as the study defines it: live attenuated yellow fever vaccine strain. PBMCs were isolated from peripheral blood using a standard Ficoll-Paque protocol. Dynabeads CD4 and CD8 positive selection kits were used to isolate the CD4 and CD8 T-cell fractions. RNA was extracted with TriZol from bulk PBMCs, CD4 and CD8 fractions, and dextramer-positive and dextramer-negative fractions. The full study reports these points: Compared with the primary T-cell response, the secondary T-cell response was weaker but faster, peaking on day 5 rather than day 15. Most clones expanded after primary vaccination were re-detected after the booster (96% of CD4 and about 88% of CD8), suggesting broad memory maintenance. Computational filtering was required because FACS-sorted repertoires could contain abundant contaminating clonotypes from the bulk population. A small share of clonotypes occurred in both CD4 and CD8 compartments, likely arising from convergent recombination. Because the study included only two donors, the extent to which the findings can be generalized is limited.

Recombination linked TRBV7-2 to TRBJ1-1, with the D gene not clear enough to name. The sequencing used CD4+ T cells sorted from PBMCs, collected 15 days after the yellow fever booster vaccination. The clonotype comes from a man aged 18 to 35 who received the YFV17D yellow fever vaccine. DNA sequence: TGTGCCAGCAGCCGCTTTCCTGGGGAGAACACTGAAGCTTTCTTT. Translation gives CASSRFPGENTEAFF. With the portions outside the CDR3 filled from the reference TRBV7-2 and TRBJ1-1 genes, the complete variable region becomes GAGVSQSPSNKVTEKGKDVELRCDPISGHTALYWYRQSLGQGLEFLIYFQGNSAPDKSGLPSDRFSAERTGGSVSTLTIQRTQQEDSAVYLCASSRFPGENTEAFFGQGTRLTVV.